This T cell receptor beta chain was sequenced for a study of T cell repertoires in cytomegalovirus infection. The study's findings and limits: HLA-C-restricted CMV-specific TCR beta clonotypes prevailed in the ex vivo response.

The germline V gene has CDR1 SGDLS and CDR2 YYNGEE. The V gene end was trimmed by 5 bases and the J gene end by 4 bases; junction bases not matched to a gene: 25. CDR3 size: 20 residues. TCRdb redid the calling of the reads with MiXCR, one entry per CDR3 protein. This sample has 400,000 to 550,000 distinct CDR3 sequences, with over 9% found just once. This clonotype was observed a handful of times. The target antigen is unknown. This rearrangement joins TRBV9 to TRBJ1-2; 8 positions match TRBD1. The source material was PBMCs. The receptor was derived from a human donor in good health (CMV status not recorded). Some clones in this sample may be carry-over from other donors' samples. CDR3 DNA: TGTGCCAGCAGTGATCCGATCCTCCGGGACAGGCCACTGGACAGCTATGGCTACACCTTC. Translation gives CASSDPILRDRPLDSYGYTF.